This T cell receptor beta chain was retrieved from a study of cytomegalovirus exposure and HLA in healthy donors. As for the study in general: Early on, a data release was issued that held 80 million or so unique TCRs from HLA-typed donors.

J lost 7 bases, V lost 4 bases, and 13 bases had no gene match. The germline V gene encodes CDR1 SGHDT and CDR2 YYEEEE. The CDR3 extends over 17 amino acids. It was with 60 Vbeta and 13 Jbeta primers that the PCR ran. Method: immunoSEQ multiplex PCR; TCRdb's copy keeps in-frame clones and lacks some. The sample consists of about 80,000 clones, approximately 66% of them appearing once. Sequenced material: PBMCs. The receptor was derived from a male donor in good health and CMV-seropositive. V and J are TRBV5-6 and TRBJ2-1; 11 bases are shared with TRBD2. The CDR3 region is CASSPGTSGPRRNEQFF. Written as DNA, the CDR3 is TGTGCCAGCAGCCCTGGGACTAGCGGCCCTCGGCGGAATGAGCAGTTCTTC. Combining the CDR3 with reference TRBV5-6 and TRBJ2-1 gives the whole variable domain DAGVTQSPTHLIKTRGQQVTLRCSPKSGHDTVSWYQQALGQGPQFIFQYYEEEERQRGNFPDRFSGHQFPNYSSELNVNALLLGDSALYLCASSPGTSGPRRNEQFFGPGTRLTVL.